A single sample is the source of the 19 T cell receptor beta chains below, sequenced in a study of OX40 agonist ivuxolimab in advanced cancers. Some clones are missing from TCRdb's copy, which holds only in-frame ones; the method was immunoSEQ multiplex PCR. The sample has about 32,000 clones; over 85% are singletons. This material consisted of CD4+ or CD8+ T cells sorted from blood, taken in a trial of the OX40 agonist ivuxolimab. All receptors come from an adult with an advanced solid tumor such as melanoma, head and neck, liver or kidney cancer.

The V and J genes are TRBV14 and TRBJ2-7, with D unresolved. Germline CDR1 SGHDN, CDR2 FVKESK. The CDR3 spans 14 residues. The V gene lost 1 base and the J gene lost 4 bases, with 11 bases spanning the gap. In DNA form, the CDR3 reads TGTGCCAGCAGCCAAGGTGTCAGCCCATACGAGCAGTACTTC. It specifies CASSQGVSPYEQYF.

The rearrangement joins TRBV27 to TRBJ1-6; possibly TRBD1 for D (5 bases). Per germline, CDR1 MNHEY and CDR2 SMNVEV (reference sequence). The CDR3 sequence is 16 residues long. Trimming took off 0 bases at V and 7 bases at J, with 13 bases between the two ends. CDR3 residues: CASSLSPTAWNSPLHF. The CDR3 coding sequence is TGTGCCAGCAGTTTATCGCCGACAGCCTGGAATTCACCCCTCCACTTT.

The rearrangement links TRBV5-8 to TRBJ2-5; the match to TRBD2 covers 14 bases. V was pared by 0 bases and J by 4 bases, with 5 bases of the junction left unmatched. This CDR3 has 17 residues. In germline, CDR1 is SGHTS, CDR2 YDEGEE. DNA of the CDR3: TGTGCCAGCAGCTTGGGACTAGCGGGAGGGGTAGGAGAGACCCAGTACTTC. This gives the protein CASSLGLAGGVGETQYF.

The chain has TRBV9 and TRBJ1-2; perhaps TRBD1 as D (6 bases). Germline lookup yields CDR1 SGDLS and CDR2 YYNGEE. The CDR3 is made up of 14 amino acids. The ends were cut back, 3 bases at V and 2 bases at J, with 11 bases in the middle. The DNA of the CDR3 is TGTGCCAGCAGCGGAGGGGGTAAAAACTATGGCTACACCTTC. It specifies CASSGGGKNYGYTF.

V and J are TRBV5-6 and TRBJ2-7, with D perhaps matching TRBD2 (5 bases). V was trimmed by 0 bases and J by 3 bases, leaving 13 bases between them. The germline gives CDR1 SGHDT, CDR2 YYEEEE. The CDR3 spans 15 residues. The CDR3 region has the DNA TGTGCCAGCAGCTTGGATGCGGGTTCGAGCTACGAGCAGTACTTC. It is translated as CASSLDAGSSYEQYF.

CDR3 nucleotides: TGTGCCAGCAGTTTGCAGGGTAGCAGTTCACCCCTCCACTTT. Its protein is CASSLQGSSSPLHF. This chain uses TRBV28 with TRBJ1-6, with D maybe TRBD1 (5 bases). CDR1 is MDHEN, CDR2 SYDVKM, per germline. The V and J ends lost 3 bases and 9 bases respectively, with 12 bases between them. This CDR3 is built from 14 residues.

V is TRBV9 and J is TRBJ2-7; D call uncertain. Deletions cut 2 bases from V and 7 bases from J, with 13 bases between. The length of the CDR3 is 13 residues. Germline values: CDR1 SGDLS, CDR2 YYNGEE. CDR3 loop: CASSVGILGEQYF. CDR3 sequence (DNA): TGTGCCAGCAGCGTTGGGATTCTCGGTGAGCAGTACTTC. Full variable domain (remainder filled in from reference TRBV9 and TRBJ2-7): DSGVTQTPKHLITATGQRVTLRCSPRSGDLSVYWYQQSLDQGLQFLIQYYNGEERAKGNILERFSAQQFPDLHSELNLSSLELGDSALYFCASSVGILGEQYFGPGTRLTVT.

A word on this clone: A single base is all that separates this from a far larger clone, so a read error is likely. The rearrangement joins TRBV5-6 to TRBJ2-5; 14 bases align to TRBD2. This CDR3 comprises 15 residues. Germline V gene sequence: CDR1 SGHDT, CDR2 YYEEEE. Germline trimming cut 3 bases from V and 11 bases from J; bases unmatched to any gene: 9. In DNA form, the CDR3 reads TGTGCCAGCAGCTGGGGACTAGCGGGGGCGGGGGAGCAGTACTTC. Amino acids: CASSWGLAGAGEQYF.

The rearrangement joins TRBV5-1 to TRBJ2-7, with TRBD1 matching 8 bases. CDR3 size: 13 residues. Trimming cost V 9 bases and J 2 bases; bases outside gene matches: 7. Germline V gives CDR1 SGHRS, CDR2 YFSETQ. The CDR3 is CATSVDRAYEQYF. CDR3 nucleotides: TGCGCCACCTCGGTGGACAGGGCCTACGAGCAGTACTTC.

This chain links TRBV28 with TRBJ1-4; D is undetermined. Trimming cost V 6 bases and J 1 base, with 12 bases left between them. Germline V gene data show CDR1 as MDHEN and CDR2 as SYDVKM. CDR3 length: 15 residues. The CDR3 region is CASSYNRGTNEKLFF. CDR3 DNA sequence: TGTGCCAGCAGCTATAACCGGGGAACTAATGAAAAACTGTTTTTT. Based on the CDR3 plus reference TRBV28 and TRBJ1-4, the full variable domain is DVKVTQSSRYLVKRTGEKVFLECVQDMDHENMFWYRQDPGLGLRLIYFSYDVKMKEKGDIPEGYSVSREKKERFSLILESASTNQTSMYLCASSYNRGTNEKLFFGSGTQLSVL.

The rearrangement links TRBV9 to TRBJ1-3, with D perhaps matching TRBD1 (5 bases). The CDR3 totals 16 residues. Trimming took 2 bases from V and 2 from J, leaving 14 bases between them. The V gene's germline CDR1 is SGDLS and CDR2 YYNGEE. This chain's CDR3 is CASSVGGSPAGNTIYF. The CDR3 bases are TGTGCCAGCAGCGTGGGGGGGTCGCCTGCTGGAAACACCATATATTTT. Full variable domain (rest looked up from reference TRBV9 and TRBJ1-3): DSGVTQTPKHLITATGQRVTLRCSPRSGDLSVYWYQQSLDQGLQFLIQYYNGEERAKGNILERFSAQQFPDLHSELNLSSLELGDSALYFCASSVGGSPAGNTIYFGEGSWLTVV.

The rearrangement joins TRBV15 to TRBJ1-4; tentative D call: TRBD1 (6 bases). CDR1 LNHNV and CDR2 YYDKDF come from the germline V gene (reference sequence). Trimming took 4 bases from V and 8 from J, leaving 20 bases between them. This CDR3 has 16 amino acids. The CDR3: CATSKPPGQGGEKLFF. The CDR3 nucleotides read TGTGCCACCAGCAAACCTCCGGGACAAGGAGGGGAAAAACTGTTTTTT.

This chain links TRBV20-1 with TRBJ1-2; perhaps TRBD1 as D (5 bases). CDR3 size: 11 residues. Trimming left V 6 bases short and J 5 bases short, with 10 bases between. CDR1 is DFQATT and CDR2 is SNEGSKA in the germline V gene (reference sequence). The CDR3 protein is CSAPRAYGYTF. As DNA, the CDR3 is TGCAGTGCCCCCAGGGCTTATGGCTACACCTTC.

V usage is TRBV11-2 and J usage is TRBJ2-1; TRBD2 aligns across 9 bases. The junction had 8 bases not matched to a gene; V was cut back by 4 bases and J by 4 bases. The CDR3 contains 16 residues. The germline V gene has CDR1 SGHAT and CDR2 FQNNGV. This CDR3 reads CASSSPGTSRYNEQFF. For the CDR3, the DNA is TGTGCCAGCAGCTCGCCCGGGACTAGCCGATACAATGAGCAGTTCTTC.

The chain recombines TRBV19 with TRBJ2-7, with a weak D call TRBD1 (6 bases). Deletions cut 6 bases from V and 2 bases from J, with 11 bases between. CDR1 is LNHDA and CDR2 is SQIVND in the germline V gene (reference sequence). This CDR3 has 13 residues. The CDR3 sequence: CASSYRAAYEQYF. The CDR3, as DNA: TGTGCCAGTAGCTACAGGGCGGCCTACGAGCAGTACTTC.

This chain links TRBV7-9 with TRBJ2-1; D gene uncertain. Deletions cut 5 bases from V and 0 bases from J, with 8 bases between. The CDR3 is made up of 14 amino acids. Germline V gene sequence: CDR1 SEHNR, CDR2 FQNEAQ (reference sequence). The CDR3 here is CASSIRSSYNEQFF. CDR3 DNA sequence: TGTGCCAGCAGCATTAGGAGCTCCTACAATGAGCAGTTCTTC. The full variable domain, completed using reference TRBV7-9 and TRBJ2-1, is DTGVSQNPRHKITKRGQNVTFRCDPISEHNRLYWYRQTLGQGPEFLTYFQNEAQLEKSRLLSDRFSAERPKGSFSTLEIQRTEQGDSAMYLCASSIRSSYNEQFFGPGTRLTVL.

The chain joins TRBV19 to TRBJ1-1; D is ambiguous. The CDR3 is 12 amino acids. V was shortened by 7 bases and J by 1 base, with 7 bases between the two germline ends. Germline V lookup: CDR1 LNHDA, CDR2 SQIVND (reference sequence). The CDR3 DNA sequence: TGTGCCAGTAATTACGGGAACACTGAAGCTTTCTTT. It codes for CASNYGNTEAFF.

The V call is TRBV2, the J call TRBJ2-7; weak D call: TRBD2 (6 bases). This CDR3 comprises 17 residues. Trimming took 2 bases from V and 4 from J, leaving 21 bases between them. Germline V CDR1 and CDR2: SNHLY, FYNNEI. The CDR3, as DNA: TGTGCCAGCAGTGAACCCCCGGGTGGAGGGGCCACATACGAGCAGTACTTC. As protein: CASSEPPGGGATYEQYF. Full variable domain (remainder filled in from reference TRBV2 and TRBJ2-7): EPEVTQTPSHQVTQMGQEVILRCVPISNHLYFYWYRQILGQKVEFLVSFYNNEISEKSEIFDDQFSVERPDGSNFTLKIRSTKLEDSAMYFCASSEPPGGGATYEQYFGPGTRLTVT.

This sequence joins TRBV29-1 and TRBJ2-3; TRBD2 aligns across 8 bases. The V gene's germline CDR1 is SQVTM and CDR2 ANQGSEA. The CDR3 is made up of 15 amino acids. The trim removed 6 bases at V and 2 bases at J, leaving 10 bases unmatched. The CDR3 DNA reads TGCAGCGTCCCGACGGGGACTAGATACACAGATACGCAGTATTTT. It is translated as CSVPTGTRYTDTQYF.